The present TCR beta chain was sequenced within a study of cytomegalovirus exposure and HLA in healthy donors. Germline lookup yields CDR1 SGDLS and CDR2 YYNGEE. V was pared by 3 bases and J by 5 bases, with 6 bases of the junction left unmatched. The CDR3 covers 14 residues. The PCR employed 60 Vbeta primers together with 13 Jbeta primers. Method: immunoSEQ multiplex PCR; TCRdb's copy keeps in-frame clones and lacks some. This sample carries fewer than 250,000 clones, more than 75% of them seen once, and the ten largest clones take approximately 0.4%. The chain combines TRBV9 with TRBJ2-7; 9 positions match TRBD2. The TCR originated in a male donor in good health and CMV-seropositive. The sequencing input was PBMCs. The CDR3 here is CASSATSGTHEQYF. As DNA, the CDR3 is TGTGCCAGCAGCGCGACTAGCGGCACCCACGAGCAGTACTTC.